This TCR beta chain was obtained from a study of T cell responses to AZD1222 COVID-19 vaccine. TCRdb keeps only in-frame clones here, not all; method: immunoSEQ multiplex PCR. This table holds more than 110,000 clones, 89% found once. Remarks on this clone: Its antigen is not known.

Findings and caveats of the study: Spike-specific TCR depth and breadth grew after two AZD1222 doses. The donor group comprised mostly white British people and more females; the analysis possibly underestimated clonal diversity. Regions 160-218 and 743-854 dominated among vaccine-associated CD4 TCRs spanning spike. Repertoires in all cases were sampled only once the peak T cell response had passed.

Sequenced here: peripheral blood, sampled on day 0 of AZD1222 vaccination. The source of this sequence is an adult in good health.

In nucleotides, the CDR3 is TGTGCCAGCAGCTTCAGCTCCTATAATTCACCCCTCCACTTT. Its protein product is CASSFSSYNSPLHF. This rearrangement joins TRBV11-2 to TRBJ1-6; D is unresolved. Deletions cut 3 bases from V and 0 bases from J, with 3 bases between. Per germline, CDR1 SGHAT and CDR2 FQNNGV. The CDR3 is 14 residues long.